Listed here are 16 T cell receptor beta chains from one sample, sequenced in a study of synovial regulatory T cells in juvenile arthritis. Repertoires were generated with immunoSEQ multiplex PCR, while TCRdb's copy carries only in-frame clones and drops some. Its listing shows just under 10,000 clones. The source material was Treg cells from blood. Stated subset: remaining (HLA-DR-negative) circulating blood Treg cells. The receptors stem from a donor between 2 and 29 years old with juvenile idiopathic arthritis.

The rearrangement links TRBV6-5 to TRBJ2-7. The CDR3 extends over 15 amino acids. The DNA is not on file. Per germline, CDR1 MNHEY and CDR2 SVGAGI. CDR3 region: CASSYSSERSGRQYF.

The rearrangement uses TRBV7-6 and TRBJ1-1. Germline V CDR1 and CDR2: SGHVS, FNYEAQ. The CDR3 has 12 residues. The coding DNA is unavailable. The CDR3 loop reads CASSSPGGRAFF.

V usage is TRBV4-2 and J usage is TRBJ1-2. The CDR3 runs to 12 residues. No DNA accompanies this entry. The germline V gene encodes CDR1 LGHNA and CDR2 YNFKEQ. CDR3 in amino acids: CASSQDTVGYTF.

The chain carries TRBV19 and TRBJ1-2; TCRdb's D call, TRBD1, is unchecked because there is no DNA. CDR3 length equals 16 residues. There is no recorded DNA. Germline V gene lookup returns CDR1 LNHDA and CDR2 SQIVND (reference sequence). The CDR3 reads CASKLKNTGVDYGYTF.

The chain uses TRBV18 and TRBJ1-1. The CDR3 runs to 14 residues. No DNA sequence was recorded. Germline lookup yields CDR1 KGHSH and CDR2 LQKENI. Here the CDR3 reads CATLRVRYQPEAFF. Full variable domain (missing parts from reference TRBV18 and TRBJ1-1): NAGVMQNPRHLVRRRGQEARLRCSPMKGHSHVYWYRQLPEEGLKFMVYLQKENIIDESGMPKERFSAEFPKEGPSILRIQQVVRGDSAAYFCATLRVRYQPEAFFGQGTRLTVV.

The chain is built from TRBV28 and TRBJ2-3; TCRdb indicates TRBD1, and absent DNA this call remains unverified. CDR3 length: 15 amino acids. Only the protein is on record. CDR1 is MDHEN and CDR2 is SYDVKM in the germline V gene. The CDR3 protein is CASSLSGAITDTQYF.

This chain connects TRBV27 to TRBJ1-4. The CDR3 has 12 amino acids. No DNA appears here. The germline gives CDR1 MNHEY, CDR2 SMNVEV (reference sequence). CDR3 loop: CASRGGGEKLFF.

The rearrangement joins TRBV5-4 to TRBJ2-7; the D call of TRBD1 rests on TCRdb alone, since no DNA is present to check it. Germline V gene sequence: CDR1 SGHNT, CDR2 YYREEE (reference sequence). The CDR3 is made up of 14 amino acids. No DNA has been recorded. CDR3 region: CASSGGQGTYEQYF.

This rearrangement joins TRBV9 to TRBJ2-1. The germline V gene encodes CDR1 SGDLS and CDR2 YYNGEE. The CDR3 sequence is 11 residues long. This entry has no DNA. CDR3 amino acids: CASSGWNEQFF.

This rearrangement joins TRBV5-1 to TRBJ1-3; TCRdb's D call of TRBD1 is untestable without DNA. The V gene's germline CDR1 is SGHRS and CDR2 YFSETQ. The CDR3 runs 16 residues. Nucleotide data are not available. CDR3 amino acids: CASSLVADTGGNTIYF.

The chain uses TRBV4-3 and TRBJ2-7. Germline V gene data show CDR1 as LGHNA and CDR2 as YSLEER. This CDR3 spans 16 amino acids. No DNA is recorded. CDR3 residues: CASSQGLGSGLREQYF.

The CDR3 region is CASSLTGGNQPQHF. This chain links TRBV18 with TRBJ1-5. Germline loops: CDR1 KGHSH, CDR2 LQKENI. This CDR3 is built from 14 residues. No nucleotide data were recorded.

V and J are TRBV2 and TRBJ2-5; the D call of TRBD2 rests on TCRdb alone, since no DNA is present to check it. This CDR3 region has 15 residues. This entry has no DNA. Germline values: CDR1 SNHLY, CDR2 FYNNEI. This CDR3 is CASSARRPIYQTQYF.

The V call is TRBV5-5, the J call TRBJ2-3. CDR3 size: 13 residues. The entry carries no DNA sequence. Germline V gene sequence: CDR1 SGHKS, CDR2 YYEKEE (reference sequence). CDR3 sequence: CASSFQPTDTQYF.

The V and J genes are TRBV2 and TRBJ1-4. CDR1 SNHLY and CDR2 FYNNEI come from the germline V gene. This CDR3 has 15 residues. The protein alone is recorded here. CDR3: CASSNRQEGNEKLFF. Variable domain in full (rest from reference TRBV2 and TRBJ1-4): EPEVTQTPSHQVTQMGQEVILRCVPISNHLYFYWYRQILGQKVEFLVSFYNNEISEKSEIFDDQFSVERPDGSNFTLKIRSTKLEDSAMYFCASSNRQEGNEKLFFGSGTQLSVL.

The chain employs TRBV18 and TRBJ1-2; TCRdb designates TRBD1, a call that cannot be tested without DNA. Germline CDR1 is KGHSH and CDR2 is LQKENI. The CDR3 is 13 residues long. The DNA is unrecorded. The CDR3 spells CASSSGSFYGYTF.